This entry describes one TCR beta chain. Its antigen is not identified. The data stem from a study of cytomegalovirus exposure and HLA in healthy donors. Study-level findings and limits: Testing in vitro showed a few CMV-associated chains specific for CMV antigens. TCR beta sequences numbering 15,000 to 20,000 were associated with HLA alleles at 0.05 false discovery rate in a later analysis.

With 60 Vbeta and 13 Jbeta primers, the PCR was carried out. The table came from immunoSEQ multiplex PCR; TCRdb's copy has only in-frame clones and leaves some out. The repertoire consists of fewer than 200,000 clones, with approximately 71% occurring once and the leading ten covering over 4.5%. The receptor was isolated from a male donor in good health and CMV-seronegative. Sequenced: PBMCs.

The CDR3 DNA follows: TGTGCCAGCAGCTTAGGATGGAGCGGGAGGGCTCAAGAGACCCAGTACTTC. As protein: CASSLGWSGRAQETQYF. The rearrangement joins TRBV7-7 to TRBJ2-5, with 10 bases identical to TRBD2. The V gene's germline CDR1 is SSHAT and CDR2 FNYEAQ (reference sequence). V trimming: 1 base; J trimming: 2 bases; junction bases outside the gene matches: 7. CDR3 length equals 17 residues.